This TCR beta chain was identified in a study of Ad26.COV2.S vaccination and SARS-CoV-2 variants. The repertoire was sequenced with immunoSEQ multiplex PCR; TCRdb's copy has only in-frame clones and lacks some. The sample consists of approximately 340,000 clones, around 84% of them appearing once. Treatment: roughly 20 received Ad26.COV2.S at low or high dose, single or two shots; several received placebo; per-sample allocation not given. Vaccine and placebo recipients were sampled on day 63 after the first injection. Sequenced here: peripheral blood, sampled in a trial of Ad26.COV2.S vaccine versus placebo. This receptor was taken from a person between 18 and 59 years old who received the Ad26.COV2.S COVID-19 vaccine or a placebo.

Here the CDR3 DNA reads TGTGCCAGCTCACCAGCACGGGACACAACGTCCTACGAGCAGTACTTC. It codes for CASSPARDTTSYEQYF. V usage is TRBV18 and J usage is TRBJ2-7; a possible D gene is TRBD1 (6 bases). V shed 2 bases and J shed 1 base, with 15 bases lying between them. The CDR3 spans 16 residues. The V gene's germline CDR1 is KGHSH and CDR2 LQKENI.